The 30 T cell receptor beta chains reported below all come from one sample, sequenced in a study of cytomegalovirus exposure and HLA in healthy donors. The study ran its PCR with 60 Vbeta and 13 Jbeta primers. The protocol was immunoSEQ multiplex PCR, while the TCRdb copy is restricted to in-frame clones and leaves out a portion. Counted here are over 150,000 clones, more than 60% occurring once; the ten biggest clones make up about 4.9%. Material for sequencing was PBMCs. The receptors originated from a male donor in good health and CMV-seronegative.

The CDR3 sequence: CASQIGGGNSPLHF. CDR3 coding DNA: TGTGCCAGCCAGATAGGGGGCGGTAATTCACCCCTCCACTTT. The rearrangement links TRBV19 to TRBJ1-6, with 7 bases identical to TRBD1. V shed 9 bases and J 6 bases; nucleotides not matched to a gene: 8. The CDR3 consists of 14 residues. Germline CDR1 is LNHDA and CDR2 is SQIVND (reference sequence).

The chain couples TRBV7-9 to TRBJ1-5; D is ambiguous. Between the trimmed V and J ends, which lost 1 base and 2 bases, there was a span of 9 bases. CDR1 SEHNR and CDR2 FQNEAQ come from the germline V gene (reference sequence). CDR3 length: 15 amino acids. CDR3 sequence (DNA): TGTGCCAGCAGCTTAGGGAATCAGGGCAATCAGCCCCAGCATTTT. It translates to CASSLGNQGNQPQHF.

The chain employs TRBV6-5 and TRBJ2-7; D not certain. Germline V gives CDR1 MNHEY, CDR2 SVGAGI. The CDR3 runs to 14 residues. V lost 0 bases, J lost 4 bases, and 10 bases lay in between. The CDR3 bases are TGTGCCAGCAGTTACTCTTTCGGAGATTACGAGCAGTACTTC. This gives the protein CASSYSFGDYEQYF.

The V gene is TRBV6-5, the J gene TRBJ2-7; possibly TRBD1 for D (6 bases). This CDR3 contains 14 residues. V was shortened by 4 bases and J by 7 bases, with 17 bases between the two germline ends. Germline assignment: CDR1 MNHEY and CDR2 SVGAGI. CDR3 loop: CASSLYRDRREQYF. CDR3 DNA sequence: TGTGCCAGCAGTTTATACAGGGATCGTCGTGAGCAGTACTTC.

This sequence joins TRBV6-1 and TRBJ1-5, with 11 bases aligning to TRBD1. Germline CDR1 and CDR2: MNHNS and SASEGT. The CDR3 length is 15 residues. With V trimmed by 7 bases and J by 6 bases, 8 bases remained unmatched. The chain's CDR3 is CASTKWTGGGQPQHF. DNA for the CDR3: TGTGCCAGCACCAAATGGACAGGGGGCGGTCAGCCCCAGCATTTT.

The CDR3 sequence is CASSRGVAGGQETQYF. The CDR3 coding sequence is TGTGCCAGCAGCCGCGGGGTAGCGGGGGGGCAAGAGACCCAGTACTTC. The V call is TRBV7-3, the J call TRBJ2-5; 11 nucleotides agree with TRBD2. The length of the CDR3 is 16 residues. V trimming: 5 bases; J trimming: 2 bases; junction bases outside the gene matches: 7. The germline gives CDR1 SGHTA, CDR2 FQGTGA.

The chain carries TRBV5-6 and TRBJ2-1, with TRBD1 identical over 8 bases. J lost 6 bases, V lost 1 base, and 3 bases had no gene match. Germline V lookup: CDR1 SGHDT, CDR2 YYEEEE. This CDR3 has 14 residues. CDR3 sequence (DNA): TGTGCCAGCAGCTTGTTCAGGGGGCCCAATGAGCAGTTCTTC. This sequence encodes CASSLFRGPNEQFF.

The V gene is TRBV11-2, the J gene TRBJ1-4; 7 bases map to TRBD1. V lost 5 bases and J lost 8; bases outside the gene matches: 20. The V gene's germline CDR1 is SGHAT and CDR2 FQNNGV. CDR3 length equals 18 residues. For the CDR3, the DNA is TGTGCCAGCAGCCCTCTTACCCAAAAACAGGGGCGGGGAGAAAAACTGTTTTTT. This sequence encodes CASSPLTQKQGRGEKLFF.

The chain carries TRBV19 and TRBJ1-1, with a tentative D call TRBD1 (5 bases). V lost 1 base and J lost 5, with 14 bases in between. There are 15 residues in the CDR3. The germline CDR1 and CDR2 sequences are LNHDA and SQIVND (reference sequence). CDR3 DNA sequence: TGTGCCAGTAGTATAGCAGGGCACTCGAGGACTGAAGCTTTCTTT. Protein: CASSIAGHSRTEAFF.

The chain links TRBV6-1 to TRBJ1-5; D is ambiguous. Germline CDR1 MNHNS, CDR2 SASEGT. Trimming left V 2 bases short and J 1 base short, with 3 bases between. The CDR3 is 13 residues long. Written as DNA, the CDR3 is TGTGCCAGCAGTGAACGGAGCAATCAGCCCCAGCATTTT. It codes for CASSERSNQPQHF.

The chain joins TRBV30 to TRBJ1-2, with TRBD1 matching over 9 bases. The V gene's germline CDR1 is GTSNPN and CDR2 SVGIG (reference sequence). The CDR3 is 12 amino acids. The ends lost 1 base at V and 8 bases at J; junction bases unmatched: 2. CDR3 bases: TGTGCCTGGAGTGGAGGACAGGGGGGCTACACCTTC. Amino acids: CAWSGGQGGYTF. Supplemented by reference TRBV30 and TRBJ1-2, the full variable domain reads SQTIHQWPATLVQPVGSPLSLECTVEGTSNPNLYWYRQAAGRGLQLLFYSVGIGQISSEVPQNLSASRPQDRQFILSSKKLLLSDSGFYLCAWSGGQGGYTFGSGTRLTVV.

The V call is TRBV5-1, the J call TRBJ1-1; TRBD1 agrees at 10 bases. Germline assignment: CDR1 SGHRS and CDR2 YFSETQ. CDR3 length: 16 amino acids. V lost 3 bases, J lost 3 bases, and 8 bases stayed unmatched. The CDR3 DNA follows: TGCGCCAGCAGCTCCCGGGACAGGGGCTTCCACACTGAAGCTTTCTTT. It specifies CASSSRDRGFHTEAFF.

The chain links TRBV12-2 to TRBJ2-7; the table gives TRBD2 as D, unverified against the DNA. TRBV12-2 is termed a pseudogene. The CDR3 consists of 17 residues. The CDR3 nucleotides are TGTGCAAGTCGCTCCCTGACGGGGACTGGTGTACCCTACGAGCAGTACTTC. Encoded protein: CASRSLTGTGVPYEQYF.

The CDR3 DNA follows: TGTGCCAGTAGTAAAGTGGCTAGCGGGGGCCCACAAGAGACCCAGTACTTC. Its translation: CASSKVASGGPQETQYF. This chain joins TRBV19 and TRBJ2-5, with TRBD2 matching 10 bases. V gave up 4 bases and J gave up 2 bases; unmatched junction bases: 10. The CDR3 totals 17 residues. The germline CDR1 and CDR2 sequences are LNHDA and SQIVND (reference sequence). The full variable domain, its missing parts supplied by reference TRBV19 and TRBJ2-5, is DGGITQSPKYLFRKEGQNVTLSCEQNLNHDAMYWYRQDPGQGLRLIYYSQIVNDFQKGDIAEGYSVSREKKESFPLTVTSAQKNPTAFYLCASSKVASGGPQETQYFGPGTRLLVL.

This chain joins TRBV30 and TRBJ1-6, with D uncertain. V lost 2 bases to trimming and J lost 6 bases, with 8 bases between them. Germline V lookup: CDR1 GTSNPN, CDR2 SVGIG (reference sequence). The CDR3 is 13 residues long. The CDR3: CAWSLQSNSPLHF. As DNA, the CDR3 is TGTGCCTGGAGTTTACAGTCTAATTCACCCCTCCACTTT.

The rearrangement links TRBV14 to TRBJ1-4; 8 bases map to TRBD1. J was trimmed by 8 bases and V by 3 bases; bases with no gene match: 8. The CDR3 has 15 amino acids. CDR1 and CDR2 (germline): SGHDN, FVKESK. The CDR3 loop is CASSQRGDRREKLFF. For the CDR3, the DNA is TGTGCCAGCAGCCAGAGGGGGGACAGGAGGGAAAAACTGTTTTTT. Drawing the rest from reference TRBV14 and TRBJ1-4, the complete variable domain is EAGVTQFPSHSVIEKGQTVTLRCDPISGHDNLYWYRRVMGKEIKFLLHFVKESKQDESGMPNNRFLAERTGGTYSTLKVQPAELEDSGVYFCASSQRGDRREKLFFGSGTQLSVL.

This clone appeared a single time. The chain is built from TRBV5-4 and TRBJ2-7; weak D call: TRBD1 (6 bases). Germline-derived CDR1 and CDR2 are SGHNT and YYREEE (reference sequence). V lost 5 bases to trimming and J lost 2 bases, with 11 bases between them. This CDR3 has 13 residues. The CDR3 DNA sequence: TGTGCCAGCAGTACAGGGAACCCCTACGAGCAGTACTTC. Its protein product is CASSTGNPYEQYF.

The chain uses TRBV9 and TRBJ2-2, with no clear D. V was trimmed by 0 bases and J by 1 base, leaving 10 bases between them. The CDR3 has 16 residues. The germline V gene has CDR1 SGDLS and CDR2 YYNGEE. CDR3 region: CASSVGSTVNTGELFF. The CDR3 bases are TGTGCCAGCAGCGTAGGATCCACGGTGAACACCGGGGAGCTGTTTTTT.

The CDR3 spells CASSYSGENEQFF. The CDR3 coding sequence is TGTGCCAGCAGTTACTCAGGGGAAAATGAGCAGTTCTTC. The chain joins TRBV6-5 to TRBJ2-1, with D possibly being TRBD1 (5 bases). The CDR3 has 13 residues. V was clipped by 0 bases and J by 7 bases, with 7 bases between them. Germline CDR1 and CDR2: MNHEY and SVGAGI.

This clone was seen a few times. This chain's CDR3 is CASSQDARDYEQYF. In nucleotides, the CDR3 is TGCGCCAGCAGCCAAGATGCCCGGGACTACGAGCAGTACTTC. V usage is TRBV4-3 and J usage is TRBJ2-7, with a weak D call TRBD2 (5 bases). V shed 0 bases and J shed 3 bases, with 9 bases lying between them. This CDR3 is built from 14 residues. CDR1 is LGHNA and CDR2 is YSLEER in the germline V gene.

The chain uses TRBV7-6 and TRBJ1-1; D possibly corresponds to TRBD1 (6 bases). The V end was cut by 5 bases, the J end by 1 base, with 11 bases between. CDR3 length equals 14 residues. From germline, CDR1 is SGHVS and CDR2 FNYEAQ. CDR3 amino acids: CASSGRGTNTEAFF. DNA for the CDR3: TGTGCCAGCAGCGGGAGGGGGACGAACACTGAAGCTTTCTTT.

The count of this clone is one. The V call is TRBV19, the J call TRBJ2-3, with 11 bases that match TRBD2. V was clipped by 7 bases and J by 0 bases; unmatched bases: 9. The CDR3 spans 17 residues. The germline V gene encodes CDR1 LNHDA and CDR2 SQIVND (reference sequence). The CDR3 coding sequence is TGTGCCAGTACTTTAGCGGGGGGGCCGGCTAGCACAGATACGCAGTATTTT. Translated: CASTLAGGPASTDTQYF. Drawing the rest from reference TRBV19 and TRBJ2-3, the complete variable domain is DGGITQSPKYLFRKEGQNVTLSCEQNLNHDAMYWYRQDPGQGLRLIYYSQIVNDFQKGDIAEGYSVSREKKESFPLTVTSAQKNPTAFYLCASTLAGGPASTDTQYFGPGTRLTVL.

The V gene is TRBV4-2, the J gene TRBJ1-3, with 8 bases aligning to TRBD1. The CDR3 runs 15 residues. In germline, CDR1 is LGHNA, CDR2 YNFKEQ. The V and J ends lost 3 bases and 7 bases, in that order; junction bases with no gene match: 8. The CDR3 DNA reads as TGTGCCAGCAGCCAGCTACAGGGGGGACTGAACACCATATATTTT. Translated, it gives CASSQLQGGLNTIYF.

V gene TRBV27 combines with J gene TRBJ2-7; 11 bases agree with TRBD1. The CDR3 loop spans 13 amino acids. CDR1 and CDR2 from the germline V gene are MNHEY and SMNVEV (reference sequence). The chain's CDR3 is CAAGRDRGYEQYF. The CDR3 nucleotides are TGTGCAGCAGGGAGGGACAGGGGGTACGAGCAGTACTTC.

J is TRBJ2-7 and V is TRBV6-6, with D perhaps matching TRBD1 (7 bases). Trimming removed 5 bases from V and 0 bases from J, with 11 bases in between. The CDR3 is 14 residues long. Germline-derived CDR1 and CDR2 are MNHNY and SVGAGI (reference sequence). The DNA of the CDR3 is TGTGCCAGCAGTCCAGGGGGGTACTCCTACGAGCAGTACTTC. Residues: CASSPGGYSYEQYF.

The J gene is TRBJ1-5, the V gene TRBV4-3; D might be TRBD1 (6 bases). This CDR3 spans 14 amino acids. V shed 4 bases and J shed 5 bases, with 12 bases lying between them. Germline CDR1 reads LGHNA; CDR2 reads YSLEER. This CDR3 is CASSPGRGDQPQHF. The CDR3 DNA is TGCGCCAGCAGCCCAGGGAGGGGGGATCAGCCCCAGCATTTT.

The V gene is TRBV7-9, the J gene TRBJ2-1; D possibly corresponds to TRBD1 (5 bases). The CDR3 consists of 16 residues. From germline, CDR1 is SEHNR and CDR2 FQNEAQ (reference sequence). V was trimmed by 4 bases and J by 2 bases, leaving 15 bases between them. CDR3 DNA sequence: TGTGCCAGCAGCTCCCCTACCCAGACAGCCTACAATGAGCAGTTCTTC. Its translation: CASSSPTQTAYNEQFF.

This clone appeared a few times. The V and J genes are TRBV6-5 and TRBJ1-4; D unclear. The CDR3 is made up of 13 amino acids. The V and J ends lost 5 bases and 6 bases respectively, with 10 bases between them. Germline CDR1 and CDR2: MNHEY and SVGAGI. The CDR3 nucleotides are TGTGCCAGCAGTCTAGCCGATCATGAAAAACTGTTTTTT. Its translation: CASSLADHEKLFF.

This rearrangement joins TRBV5-4 to TRBJ1-1; D call uncertain. Trimming removed 6 bases at V and 1 base at J, with 10 bases between. The CDR3 is 13 amino acids. Germline V lookup: CDR1 SGHNT, CDR2 YYREEE (reference sequence). CDR3 coding DNA: TGTGCCAGCAAGACCCTAGAGAACACTGAAGCTTTCTTT. Amino acid sequence: CASKTLENTEAFF.

This clone was counted once. In the same sample, other DNA sequences code for this CDR3. The gene calls are TRBV4-3 and TRBJ2-7; maybe TRBD2 (6 bases). Germline CDR1 LGHNA, CDR2 YSLEER. CDR3 length equals 15 residues. The V end lost 5 bases, the J end lost 4 bases, and 18 bases lay between the germline ends. CDR3 in amino acids: CASSTRTGVIYEQYF. The CDR3, as DNA: TGCGCCAGCAGCACCCGGACGGGGGTAATATACGAGCAGTACTTC.